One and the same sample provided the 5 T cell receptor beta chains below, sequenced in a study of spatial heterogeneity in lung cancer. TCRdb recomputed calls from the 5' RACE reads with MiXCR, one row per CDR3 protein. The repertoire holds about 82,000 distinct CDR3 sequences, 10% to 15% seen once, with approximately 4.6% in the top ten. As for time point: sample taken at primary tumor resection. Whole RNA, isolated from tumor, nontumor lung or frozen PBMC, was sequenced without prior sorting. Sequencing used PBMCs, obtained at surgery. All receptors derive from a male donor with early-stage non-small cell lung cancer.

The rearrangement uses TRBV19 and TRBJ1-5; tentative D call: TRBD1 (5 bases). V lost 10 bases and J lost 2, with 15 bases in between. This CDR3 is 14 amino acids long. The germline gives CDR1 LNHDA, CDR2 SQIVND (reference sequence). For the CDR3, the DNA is TGTGCCACCACGCGGGGGGATGGCAATCAGCCCCAGCATTTT. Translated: CATTRGDGNQPQHF. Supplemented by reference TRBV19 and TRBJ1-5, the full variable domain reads DGGITQSPKYLFRKEGQNVTLSCEQNLNHDAMYWYRQDPGQGLRLIYYSQIVNDFQKGDIAEGYSVSREKKESFPLTVTSAQKNPTAFYLCATTRGDGNQPQHFGDGTRLSIL.

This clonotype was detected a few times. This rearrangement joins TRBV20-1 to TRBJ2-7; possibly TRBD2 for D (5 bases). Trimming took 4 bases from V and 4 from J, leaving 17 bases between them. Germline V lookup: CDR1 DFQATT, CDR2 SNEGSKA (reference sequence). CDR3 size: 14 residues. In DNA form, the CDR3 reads TGCAGTGCTATTACCGGGATTTCTGGGTACGAGCAGTACTTC. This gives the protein CSAITGISGYEQYF.

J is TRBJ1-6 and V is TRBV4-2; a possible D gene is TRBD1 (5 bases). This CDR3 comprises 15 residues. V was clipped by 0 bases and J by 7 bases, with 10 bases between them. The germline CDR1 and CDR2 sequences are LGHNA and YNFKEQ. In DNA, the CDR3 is TGTGCCAGCAGCCAAGAGGCAGGGCTGAATTCACCCCTCCACTTT. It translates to CASSQEAGLNSPLHF.

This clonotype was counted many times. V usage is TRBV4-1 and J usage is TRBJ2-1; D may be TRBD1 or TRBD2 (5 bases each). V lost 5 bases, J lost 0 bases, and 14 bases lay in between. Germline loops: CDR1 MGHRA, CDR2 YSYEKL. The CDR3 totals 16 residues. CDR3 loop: CASSYREGSSYNEQFF. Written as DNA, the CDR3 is TGCGCCAGCAGCTATCGAGAGGGGAGCTCCTACAATGAGCAGTTCTTC.

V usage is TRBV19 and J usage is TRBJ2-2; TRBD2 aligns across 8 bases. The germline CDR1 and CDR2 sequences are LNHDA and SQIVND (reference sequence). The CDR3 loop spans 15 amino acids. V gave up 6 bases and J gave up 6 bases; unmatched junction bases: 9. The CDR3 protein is CASSQEREKPGELFF. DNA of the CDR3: TGTGCCAGTAGCCAAGAGCGGGAGAAACCCGGGGAGCTGTTTTTT. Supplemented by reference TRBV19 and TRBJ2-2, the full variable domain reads DGGITQSPKYLFRKEGQNVTLSCEQNLNHDAMYWYRQDPGQGLRLIYYSQIVNDFQKGDIAEGYSVSREKKESFPLTVTSAQKNPTAFYLCASSQEREKPGELFFGEGSRLTVL.